A selection of T cell receptor beta chains follows, all from one sample in a study of T cell responses to AZD1222 COVID-19 vaccine. Clones were sequenced by immunoSEQ multiplex PCR, and TCRdb holds only the in-frame ones, with some missing. Among about 120,000 clones listed, roughly 87% were seen once. Sequenced material: peripheral blood, taken on day 0 of AZD1222 vaccination. These receptors were collected from an adult in good health. The CDR3 runs from the conserved cysteine through the conserved F or W. D genes are given only for firm matches. Where a row states a size, it is once, few, many or the class of an expanded clone; other rows omit it.

clone size,V gene,J gene,D gene,CDR3 DNA,CDR3 protein
.,TRBV3-1/TRBV3-2,TRBJ1-1,.,TGTGCCAGCAGCCAAGATAGGGGAGATGAAGCTTTCTTT,CASSQDRGDEAFF
.,TRBV5-1,TRBJ1-6,.,TGCGCCAGCAGCAAATGGACAGAGGCTAATTCACCCCTCCACTTT,CASSKWTEANSPLHF
.,TRBV7-2,TRBJ2-2,TRBD1,TGTGCCAGCAGCTTAGTTTGGGGGACAGGCACCGGGGAGCTGTTTTTT,CASSLVWGTGTGELFF
once,TRBV5-1,TRBJ1-6,.,TGCGCCAGCAGCTTGAGCACGGGGGATTTTTCACCCCTCCACTTT,CASSLSTGDFSPLHF
.,TRBV14,TRBJ1-2,.,TGTGCCAGCAGTTCCGGAGCCACCTATGGCTACACCTTC,CASSSGATYGYTF
once,TRBV19,TRBJ2-7,.,TGTGCCAGTAGTATACAAACGAATGCCTACGAGCAGTACTTC,CASSIQTNAYEQYF
once,TRBV30,TRBJ1-2,.,TGTGCCTGGAGTGTACAGGGAGGGGATGGCTACACCTTC,CAWSVQGGDGYTF
.,TRBV30,TRBJ2-7,TRBD1,TGTGCCTGGAGTCTGAGGACAGGGTCACCCTACGAGCAGTACTTC,CAWSLRTGSPYEQYF
once,TRBV11-3,TRBJ2-1,TRBD1,TGTGCCAGCAGCAATGGCAGGGGGAATGAGCAGTTCTTC,CASSNGRGNEQFF
.,TRBV7-9,TRBJ1-2,.,TGTGCCAGCCGAAGCAGGGACTATGGCTACACCTTC,CASRSRDYGYTF
.,TRBV14,TRBJ2-1,.,TGTGCCAGCAGCTCTCTAGACAATGAGCAGTTCTTC,CASSSLDNEQFF
.,TRBV30,TRBJ1-4,.,TGTGCCTGGAGTGGTCAGGGGTATGAAAAACTGTTTTTT,CAWSGQGYEKLFF
.,TRBV11-2,TRBJ1-1,.,TGTGCCAGCAGCTTGGGAGGGGCGAACACTGAAGCTTTCTTT,CASSLGGANTEAFF
.,TRBV11-3,TRBJ2-7,.,TGTGCCAGCAGCCCCACGGCAGGGATCCTTGGCGAGCAGTACTTC,CASSPTAGILGEQYF
once,TRBV5-4,TRBJ1-4,.,TGTGCCAGCAGCTCAGGGTTGGGTGAAAAACTGTTTTTT,CASSSGLGEKLFF
.,TRBV25-1,TRBJ1-2,TRBD1,TGTGCCAGCAGTGAACCTGGGACAGGGGTTCGAGGCTACACCTTC,CASSEPGTGVRGYTF
.,TRBV5-4,TRBJ1-2,.,TGTGCCAGCGCCGGGGGGTTGTTAAACTATGGCTACACCTTC,CASAGGLLNYGYTF
few,TRBV7-6,TRBJ2-3,TRBD2,TGTGCCAGCGCTAGCCTAAGCGGGGTGTACACAGATACGCAGTATTTT,CASASLSGVYTDTQYF
.,TRBV19,TRBJ2-2,.,TGTGCCAGTATCGAGAACAGATACACCGGGGAGCTGTTTTTT,CASIENRYTGELFF
.,TRBV28,TRBJ2-3,TRBD2,TGTGCCAGCAGTTCCTCCGGGGCTAGCGGGTACACAGATACGCAGTATTTT,CASSSSGASGYTDTQYF
.,TRBV29-1,TRBJ2-1,TRBD1,TGCAGCGGACAGGGAGATAACAATGAGCAGTTCTTC,CSGQGDNNEQFF
.,TRBV3-1/TRBV3-2,TRBJ1-4,.,TGTGCCAGCAGCCCACGACAGAGTAATGAAAAACTGTTTTTT,CASSPRQSNEKLFF
.,TRBV30,TRBJ1-2,.,TGTGCCTGGAGTGTACCGGTCCCTTTCGGCGGCTACACCTTC,CAWSVPVPFGGYTF
.,TRBV5-1,TRBJ1-2,TRBD1,TGCGCCAGCAGCTTGGCGGGACAGAACTATGGCTACACCTTC,CASSLAGQNYGYTF
.,TRBV19,TRBJ2-7,.,TGTGCCAGTAGTACCCCTGGCAGGGGGGCCACCTACGAGCAGTACTTC,CASSTPGRGATYEQYF
.,TRBV2,TRBJ2-1,.,TGTGCCAGCAACAGGGACAATGAGCAGTTCTTC,CASNRDNEQFF
.,TRBV5-8,TRBJ2-7,.,TGTGCCAGCAGCTTGGCCCCTACGGGACGCTACGAGCAGTACTTC,CASSLAPTGRYEQYF
once,TRBV3-1/TRBV3-2,TRBJ2-1,.,TGTGCCAGCAGCCAAGTCGGCCGGAGCTCCTACAATGAGCAGTTCTTC,CASSQVGRSSYNEQFF
.,TRBV7-7,TRBJ1-5,.,TGTGCTAGCAGCTTAGCGAAGTTGGCAGGACCGACCCTTAGCAATCAGCCCCAGCATTTT,CASSLAKLAGPTLSNQPQHF
.,TRBV5-6,TRBJ1-2,.,TGTGCCAGCAGCGAAGGGGGATCCTCCTATGGCTACACCTTC,CASSEGGSSYGYTF
.,TRBV24-1,TRBJ2-1,.,TGTGCCACCAGTGATTTCTTGGCGGGTTTCTTCTTC,CATSDFLAGFFF
.,TRBV9,TRBJ1-2,.,TGTGCCAGCAGCGTAGCCCCCAGCCTTAACTATGGCTACACCTTC,CASSVAPSLNYGYTF
.,TRBV18,TRBJ1-2,.,TGTGCCAGCTCACCACCGGTGGACGGATGGAGGGGCTACACCTTC,CASSPPVDGWRGYTF
.,TRBV4-1,TRBJ2-2,TRBD2,TGCGCCAGCAGCCAAATAACTAGCGGGGGGAGGAACACCGGGGAGCTGTTTTTT,CASSQITSGGRNTGELFF
.,TRBV18,TRBJ2-5,.,TGTGCCAGCTCACCACCGTCCCAAGAGACCCAGTACTTC,CASSPPSQETQYF
.,TRBV29-1,TRBJ2-7,TRBD2,TGCAGCGTTGAAGATTTTGGGAGGACTAGCGGGACGCAGTACGAGCAGTACTTC,CSVEDFGRTSGTQYEQYF
.,TRBV11-2,TRBJ1-2,.,TGTGCCAGCAGCTTCCACAGCGCGTATGGCTACACCTTC,CASSFHSAYGYTF
.,TRBV27,TRBJ2-7,TRBD1,TGTGCCAGCAGTCCCGAGGCGTTGGGACAGGGGGTCTACGAGCAGTACTTC,CASSPEALGQGVYEQYF
.,TRBV3-1/TRBV3-2,TRBJ1-2,.,TGTGCCAGCAGGCCTACAGGAAACTATGGCTACACCTTC,CASRPTGNYGYTF
.,TRBV18,TRBJ1-1,.,TGTGCCAGCTCCAGGACGGACAACACTGAAGCTTTCTTT,CASSRTDNTEAFF
.,TRBV3-1/TRBV3-2,TRBJ1-6,.,TGTGCCAGCAGCCAAGATCAGGGCAGGGGAGGTTCACCCCTCCACTTT,CASSQDQGRGGSPLHF
.,TRBV5-4,TRBJ2-7,TRBD2,TGTGCCAGCAGCTTGGAGCAGCGGGAGGTTGTGTACTTC,CASSLEQREVVYF
.,TRBV19,TRBJ1-2,.,TGTGCCAGTAGTATGGGGACACTGGGCTACACCTTC,CASSMGTLGYTF
.,TRBV2,TRBJ2-1,.,TGTGCCAGCAGTGGTCGGGGAGGCTACAATGAGCAGTTCTTC,CASSGRGGYNEQFF
once,TRBV24-1,TRBJ2-3,.,TGTGCCACCAGTGATTTCCCCTGGCAGAACACAGATACGCAGTATTTT,CATSDFPWQNTDTQYF